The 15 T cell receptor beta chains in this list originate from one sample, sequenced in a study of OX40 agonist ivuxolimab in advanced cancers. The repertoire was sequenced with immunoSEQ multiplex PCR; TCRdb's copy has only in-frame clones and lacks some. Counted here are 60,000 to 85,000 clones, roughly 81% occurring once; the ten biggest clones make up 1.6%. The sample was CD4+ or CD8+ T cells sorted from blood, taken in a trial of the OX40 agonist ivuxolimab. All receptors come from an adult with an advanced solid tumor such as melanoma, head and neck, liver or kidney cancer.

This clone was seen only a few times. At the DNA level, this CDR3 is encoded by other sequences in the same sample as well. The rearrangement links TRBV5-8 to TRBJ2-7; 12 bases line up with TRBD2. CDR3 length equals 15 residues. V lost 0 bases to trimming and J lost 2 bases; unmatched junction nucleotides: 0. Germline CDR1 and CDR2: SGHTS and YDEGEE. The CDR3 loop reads CASSLASGRAYEQYF. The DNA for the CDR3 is TGTGCCAGCAGCTTGGCTAGCGGGAGGGCCTACGAGCAGTACTTC.

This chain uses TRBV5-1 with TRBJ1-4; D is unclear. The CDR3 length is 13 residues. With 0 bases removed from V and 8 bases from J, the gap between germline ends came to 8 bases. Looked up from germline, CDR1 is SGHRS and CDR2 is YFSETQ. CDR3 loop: CASSLGVDEKLFF. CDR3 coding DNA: TGCGCCAGCAGCTTGGGGGTGGACGAAAAACTGTTTTTT.

The DNA of the CDR3 is TGTGCCAGCAGCTCGCGCCCGGACAGTGCAACTAATGAAAAACTGTTTTTT. The encoded protein is CASSSRPDSATNEKLFF. The V call is TRBV5-5, the J call TRBJ1-4, with D maybe TRBD1 (6 bases). The ends were cut back, 3 bases at V and 0 bases at J, with 15 bases in the middle. CDR3 size: 17 residues. Looked up from germline, CDR1 is SGHKS and CDR2 is YYEKEE (reference sequence).

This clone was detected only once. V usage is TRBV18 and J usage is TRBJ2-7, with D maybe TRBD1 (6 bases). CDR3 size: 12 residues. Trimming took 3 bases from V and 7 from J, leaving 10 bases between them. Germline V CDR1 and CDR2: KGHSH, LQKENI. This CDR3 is CASSPTGMEQYF. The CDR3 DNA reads TGTGCCAGCTCACCGACAGGTATGGAGCAGTACTTC.

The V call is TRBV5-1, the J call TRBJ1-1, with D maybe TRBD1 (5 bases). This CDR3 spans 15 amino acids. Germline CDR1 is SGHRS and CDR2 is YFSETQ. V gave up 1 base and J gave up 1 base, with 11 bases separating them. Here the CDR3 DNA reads TGCGCCAGCAGCTTGAGTGGACACGAGAACACTGAAGCTTTCTTT. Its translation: CASSLSGHENTEAFF.

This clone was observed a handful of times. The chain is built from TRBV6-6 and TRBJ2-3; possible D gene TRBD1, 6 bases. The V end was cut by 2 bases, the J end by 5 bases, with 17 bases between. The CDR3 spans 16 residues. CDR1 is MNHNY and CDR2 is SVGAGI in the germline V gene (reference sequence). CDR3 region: CASSYQGHGTGDTQYF. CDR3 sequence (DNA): TGTGCCAGCAGTTACCAGGGACATGGTACAGGAGATACGCAGTATTTT.

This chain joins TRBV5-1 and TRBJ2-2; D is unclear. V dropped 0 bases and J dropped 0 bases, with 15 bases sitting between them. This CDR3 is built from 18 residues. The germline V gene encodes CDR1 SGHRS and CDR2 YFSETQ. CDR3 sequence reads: CASSLALVGHANTGELFF. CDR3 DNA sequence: TGCGCCAGCAGCTTGGCCTTAGTCGGGCACGCGAACACCGGGGAGCTGTTTTTT.

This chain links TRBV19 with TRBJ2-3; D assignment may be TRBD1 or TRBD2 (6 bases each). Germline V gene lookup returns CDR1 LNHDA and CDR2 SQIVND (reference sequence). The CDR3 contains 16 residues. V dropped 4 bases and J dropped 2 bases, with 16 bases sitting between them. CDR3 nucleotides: TGTGCCAGTAGTAGGGGGGCGGATACCTCCACAGATACGCAGTATTTT. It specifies CASSRGADTSTDTQYF.

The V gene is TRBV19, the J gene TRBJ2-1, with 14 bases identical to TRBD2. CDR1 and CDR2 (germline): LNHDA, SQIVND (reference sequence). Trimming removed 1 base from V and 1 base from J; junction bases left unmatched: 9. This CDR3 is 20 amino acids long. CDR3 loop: CASSIGGLAGGAGSYNEQFF. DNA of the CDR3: TGTGCCAGTAGTATAGGAGGACTAGCGGGAGGAGCAGGGTCCTACAATGAGCAGTTCTTC.

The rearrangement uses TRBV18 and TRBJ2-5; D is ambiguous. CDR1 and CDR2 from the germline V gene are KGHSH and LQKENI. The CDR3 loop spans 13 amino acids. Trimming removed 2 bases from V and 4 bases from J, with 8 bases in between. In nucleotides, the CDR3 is TGTGCCAGCTCACCAATCTCCGGAGAGACCCAGTACTTC. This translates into CASSPISGETQYF.

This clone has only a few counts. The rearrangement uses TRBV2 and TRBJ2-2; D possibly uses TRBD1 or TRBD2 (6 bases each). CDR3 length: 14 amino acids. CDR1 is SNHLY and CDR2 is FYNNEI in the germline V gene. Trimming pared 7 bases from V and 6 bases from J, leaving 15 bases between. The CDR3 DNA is TGTGCCAGCATTAACAGGGACTTAGCCGGGGAGCTGTTTTTT. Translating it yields CASINRDLAGELFF.

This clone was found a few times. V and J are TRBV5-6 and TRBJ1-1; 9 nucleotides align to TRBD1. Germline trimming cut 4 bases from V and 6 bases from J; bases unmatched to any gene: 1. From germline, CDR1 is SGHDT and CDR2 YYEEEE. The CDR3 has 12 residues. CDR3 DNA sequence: TGTGCCAGCAGCGACAGGGGGGCTGAAGCTTTCTTT. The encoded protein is CASSDRGAEAFF.

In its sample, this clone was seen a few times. This CDR3 reads CASSQSHSTDTQYF. Here the CDR3 DNA reads TGTGCCAGCAGCCAAAGCCATAGCACAGATACGCAGTATTTT. The rearrangement uses TRBV5-6 and TRBJ2-3, with no clear D. Germline V CDR1 and CDR2: SGHDT, YYEEEE. The CDR3 contains 14 residues. V gave up 4 bases and J gave up 0 bases, with 9 bases separating them.

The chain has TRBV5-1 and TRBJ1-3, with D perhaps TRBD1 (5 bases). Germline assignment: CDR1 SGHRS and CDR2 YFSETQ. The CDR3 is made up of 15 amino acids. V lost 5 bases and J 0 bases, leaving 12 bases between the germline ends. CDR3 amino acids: CASREGSGSGNTIYF. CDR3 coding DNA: TGCGCCAGCAGAGAGGGGTCGGGCTCTGGAAACACCATATATTTT.

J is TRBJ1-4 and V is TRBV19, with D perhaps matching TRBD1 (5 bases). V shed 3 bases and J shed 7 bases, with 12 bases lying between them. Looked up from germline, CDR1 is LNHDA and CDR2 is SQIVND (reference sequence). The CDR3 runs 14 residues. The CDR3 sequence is CASSIQGIGEKLFF. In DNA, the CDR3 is TGTGCCAGTAGTATTCAGGGTATAGGTGAAAAACTGTTTTTT.